The text below deals with one TCR beta chain. The authors built TCR beta libraries using iRepertoire HTBI primers and Arm-PCR of CDR3 regions. TCRdb ran MiXCR on the multiplex PCR reads and lists one entry per CDR3 protein. The sample lists about 220,000 distinct CDR3 sequences, around a fifth seen once, with approximately 12% in the top ten. V gave up 2 bases and J gave up 0 bases, with 11 bases separating them. The CDR3 is 16 amino acids. Germline V lookup: CDR1 LNHDA, CDR2 SQIVND (reference sequence). The data derive from a study of regulatory T cells in long-lasting Graves disease. Study-level background: Newly diagnosed Graves' patients took antithyroid drugs under 3 months.

The sample's time point: newly diagnosed GD, antithyroid drugs for less than 3 months. PBMC-extracted RNA yielded the TCR library. Recruitment took place at an endocrinology department in Xi'an, China. The same data also contributed to another study, on T cells in Graves' hyperthyroidism and ophthalmopathy. That paper notes: The majority of expanded thyroid clonotypes above 0.001 also appeared in blood.

This sequence originates from a young woman with Graves disease. The sample in question was peripheral blood mononuclear cells (PBMCs), obtained at new diagnosis, from a patient treated with antithyroid drugs. The V call is TRBV19, the J call TRBJ1-3; D perhaps matches TRBD1 (5 bases). CDR3 nucleotides: TGTGCCAGTAGTATAAGGGGAAGTCGCTCTGGAAACACCATATATTTT. This encodes CASSIRGSRSGNTIYF.